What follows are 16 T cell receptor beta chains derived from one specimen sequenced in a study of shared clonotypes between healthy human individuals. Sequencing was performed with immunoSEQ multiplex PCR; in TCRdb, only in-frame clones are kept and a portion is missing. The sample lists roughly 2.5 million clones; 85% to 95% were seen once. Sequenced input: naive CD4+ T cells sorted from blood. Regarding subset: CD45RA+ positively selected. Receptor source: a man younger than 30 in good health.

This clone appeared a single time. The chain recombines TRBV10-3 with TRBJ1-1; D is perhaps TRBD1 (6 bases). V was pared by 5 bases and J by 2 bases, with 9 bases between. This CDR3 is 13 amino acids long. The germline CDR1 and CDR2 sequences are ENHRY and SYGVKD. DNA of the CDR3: TGTGCCATCAGTTCGGACAGAAACACTGAAGCTTTCTTT. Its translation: CAISSDRNTEAFF.

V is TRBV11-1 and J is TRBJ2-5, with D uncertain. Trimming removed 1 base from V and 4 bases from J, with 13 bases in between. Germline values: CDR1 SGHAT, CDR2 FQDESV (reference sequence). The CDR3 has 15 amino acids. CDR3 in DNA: TGTGCCAGCAGCTTAGTTCCAGCTACCGGAGAGACCCAGTACTTC. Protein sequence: CASSLVPATGETQYF. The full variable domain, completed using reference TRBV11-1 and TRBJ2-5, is EAEVAQSPRYKITEKSQAVAFWCDPISGHATLYWYRQILGQGPELLVQFQDESVVDDSQLPKDRFSAERLKGVDSTLKIQPAELGDSAMYLCASSLVPATGETQYFGPGTRLLVL.

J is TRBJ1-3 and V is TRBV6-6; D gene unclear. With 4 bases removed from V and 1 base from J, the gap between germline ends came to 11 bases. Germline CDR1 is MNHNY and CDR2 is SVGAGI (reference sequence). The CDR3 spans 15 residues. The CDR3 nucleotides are TGTGCCAGCAGTTCCCCCTTGCGTTCTGGAAACACCATATATTTT. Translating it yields CASSSPLRSGNTIYF.

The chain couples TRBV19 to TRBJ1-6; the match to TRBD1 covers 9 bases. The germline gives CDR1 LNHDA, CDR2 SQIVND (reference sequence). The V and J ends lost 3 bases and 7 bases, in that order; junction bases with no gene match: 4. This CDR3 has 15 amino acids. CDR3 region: CASSIGTGMNSPLHF. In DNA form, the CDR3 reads TGTGCCAGTAGTATCGGGACAGGGATGAATTCACCCCTCCACTTT.

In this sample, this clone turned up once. The CDR3 region has the DNA TGCGCCAGCAGGACGGGGGGGCCGACGGATACGCAGTATTTT. This sequence encodes CASRTGGPTDTQYF. This chain links TRBV5-1 with TRBJ2-3, with TRBD2 matching 8 bases. CDR1 and CDR2 (germline): SGHRS, YFSETQ. The CDR3 is made up of 14 amino acids. Losses at the gene ends were 5 bases for V and 6 bases for J; bases not matched to a gene: 8.

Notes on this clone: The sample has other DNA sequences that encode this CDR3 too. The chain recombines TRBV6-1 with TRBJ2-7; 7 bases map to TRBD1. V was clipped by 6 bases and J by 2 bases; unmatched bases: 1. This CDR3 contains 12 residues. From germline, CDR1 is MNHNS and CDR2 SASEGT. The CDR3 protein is CASRGQTYEQYF. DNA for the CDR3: TGTGCCAGCAGGGGACAGACCTACGAGCAGTACTTC.

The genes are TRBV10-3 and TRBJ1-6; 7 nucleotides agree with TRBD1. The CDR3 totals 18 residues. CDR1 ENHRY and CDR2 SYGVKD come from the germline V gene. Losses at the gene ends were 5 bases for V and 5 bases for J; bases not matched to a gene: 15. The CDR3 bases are TGTGCCATCAGTTCACACATCAGCGGACAGGTTAATAATTCACCCCTCCACTTT. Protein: CAISSHISGQVNNSPLHF.

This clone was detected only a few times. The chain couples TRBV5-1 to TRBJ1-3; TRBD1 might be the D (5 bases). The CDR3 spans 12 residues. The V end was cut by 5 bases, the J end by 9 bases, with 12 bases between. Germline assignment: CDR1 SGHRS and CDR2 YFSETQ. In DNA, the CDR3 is TGCGCCAGCAGAAAGGATGGGGGCACCATATATTTT. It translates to CASRKDGGTIYF.

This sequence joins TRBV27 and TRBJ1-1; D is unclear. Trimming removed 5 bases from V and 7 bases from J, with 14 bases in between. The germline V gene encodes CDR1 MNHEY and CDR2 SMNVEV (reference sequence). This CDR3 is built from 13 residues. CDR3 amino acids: CASSPSAPGEAFF. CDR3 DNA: TGTGCCAGCAGTCCTTCAGCGCCGGGTGAAGCTTTCTTT.

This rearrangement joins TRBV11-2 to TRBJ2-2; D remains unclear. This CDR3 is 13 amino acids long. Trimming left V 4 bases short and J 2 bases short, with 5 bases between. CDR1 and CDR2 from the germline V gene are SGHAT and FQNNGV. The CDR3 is CASSWLNTGELFF. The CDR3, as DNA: TGTGCCAGCAGCTGGCTTAACACCGGGGAGCTGTTTTTT.

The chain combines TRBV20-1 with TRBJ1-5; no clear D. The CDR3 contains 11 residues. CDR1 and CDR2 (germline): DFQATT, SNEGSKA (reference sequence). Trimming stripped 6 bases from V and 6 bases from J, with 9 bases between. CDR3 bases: TGCAGTGCCAGCGCAGGTCAGCCCCAGCATTTT. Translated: CSASAGQPQHF.

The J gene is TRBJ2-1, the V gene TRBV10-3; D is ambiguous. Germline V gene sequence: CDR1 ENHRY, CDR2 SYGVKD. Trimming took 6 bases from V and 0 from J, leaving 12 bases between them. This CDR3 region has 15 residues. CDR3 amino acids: CAIRKDASSYNEQFF. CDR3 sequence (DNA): TGTGCCATCAGGAAAGACGCGTCCTCCTACAATGAGCAGTTCTTC.

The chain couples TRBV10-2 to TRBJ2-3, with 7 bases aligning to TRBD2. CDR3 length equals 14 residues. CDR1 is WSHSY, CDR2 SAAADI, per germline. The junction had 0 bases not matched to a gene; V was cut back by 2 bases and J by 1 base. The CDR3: CASSETSGTDTQYF. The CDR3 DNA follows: TGCGCCAGCAGTGAGACTAGCGGCACAGATACGCAGTATTTT.

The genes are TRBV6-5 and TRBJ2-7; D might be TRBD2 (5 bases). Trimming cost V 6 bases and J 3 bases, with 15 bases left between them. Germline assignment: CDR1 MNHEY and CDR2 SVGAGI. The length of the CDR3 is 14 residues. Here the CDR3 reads CASRSHSGDYEQYF. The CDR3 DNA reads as TGTGCCAGCAGATCACACAGCGGAGACTACGAGCAGTACTTC.

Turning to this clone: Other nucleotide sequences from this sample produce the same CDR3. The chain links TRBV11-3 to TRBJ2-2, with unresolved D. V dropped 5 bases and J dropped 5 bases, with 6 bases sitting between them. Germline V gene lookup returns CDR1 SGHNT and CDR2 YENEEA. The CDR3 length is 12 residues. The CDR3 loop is CASSPQTGELFF. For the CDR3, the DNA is TGTGCCAGCAGCCCGCAAACCGGGGAGCTGTTTTTT.

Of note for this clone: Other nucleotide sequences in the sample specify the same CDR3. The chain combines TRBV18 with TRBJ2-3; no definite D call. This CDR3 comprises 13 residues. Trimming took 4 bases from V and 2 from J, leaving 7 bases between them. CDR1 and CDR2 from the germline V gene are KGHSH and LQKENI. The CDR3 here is CASSRADTDTQYF. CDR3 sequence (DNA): TGTGCCAGCTCACGGGCAGACACAGATACGCAGTATTTT.